This TCR beta chain was identified during a study of T cells in Graves' hyperthyroidism and ophthalmopathy. The CDR3 consists of 13 residues. CDR1 KGHSH and CDR2 LQKENI come from the germline V gene. In regard to this clonotype: At one of its ends the junction is not consistent with the germline gene, which may arise from a read error.

Diagnosing involved the use of clinical symptoms, serum thyroxine and TRAb, thyroid ultrasound and orbital computed tomography. TCR beta CDR3 sequences were amplified from RNA transcripts. The HTBI primer set served for first-round RT-PCR of the TCR CDR3. Each CDR3 protein is one row after TCRdb ran MiXCR on the multiplex PCR reads. The data contain 600,000 to 900,000 distinct CDR3 sequences, 15% to 20% of them singletons. V gene TRBV18 combines with J gene TRBJ1-1; D is unresolved. The sequenced sample consisted of blood. The receptor comes from a man between 18 and 29 years old with Graves' hyperthyroidism. CDR3 DNA: TGTGCCAGCCCACCAAATGGGAACACTGAAGCTTTCTTT. This translates into CASPPNGNTEAFF.